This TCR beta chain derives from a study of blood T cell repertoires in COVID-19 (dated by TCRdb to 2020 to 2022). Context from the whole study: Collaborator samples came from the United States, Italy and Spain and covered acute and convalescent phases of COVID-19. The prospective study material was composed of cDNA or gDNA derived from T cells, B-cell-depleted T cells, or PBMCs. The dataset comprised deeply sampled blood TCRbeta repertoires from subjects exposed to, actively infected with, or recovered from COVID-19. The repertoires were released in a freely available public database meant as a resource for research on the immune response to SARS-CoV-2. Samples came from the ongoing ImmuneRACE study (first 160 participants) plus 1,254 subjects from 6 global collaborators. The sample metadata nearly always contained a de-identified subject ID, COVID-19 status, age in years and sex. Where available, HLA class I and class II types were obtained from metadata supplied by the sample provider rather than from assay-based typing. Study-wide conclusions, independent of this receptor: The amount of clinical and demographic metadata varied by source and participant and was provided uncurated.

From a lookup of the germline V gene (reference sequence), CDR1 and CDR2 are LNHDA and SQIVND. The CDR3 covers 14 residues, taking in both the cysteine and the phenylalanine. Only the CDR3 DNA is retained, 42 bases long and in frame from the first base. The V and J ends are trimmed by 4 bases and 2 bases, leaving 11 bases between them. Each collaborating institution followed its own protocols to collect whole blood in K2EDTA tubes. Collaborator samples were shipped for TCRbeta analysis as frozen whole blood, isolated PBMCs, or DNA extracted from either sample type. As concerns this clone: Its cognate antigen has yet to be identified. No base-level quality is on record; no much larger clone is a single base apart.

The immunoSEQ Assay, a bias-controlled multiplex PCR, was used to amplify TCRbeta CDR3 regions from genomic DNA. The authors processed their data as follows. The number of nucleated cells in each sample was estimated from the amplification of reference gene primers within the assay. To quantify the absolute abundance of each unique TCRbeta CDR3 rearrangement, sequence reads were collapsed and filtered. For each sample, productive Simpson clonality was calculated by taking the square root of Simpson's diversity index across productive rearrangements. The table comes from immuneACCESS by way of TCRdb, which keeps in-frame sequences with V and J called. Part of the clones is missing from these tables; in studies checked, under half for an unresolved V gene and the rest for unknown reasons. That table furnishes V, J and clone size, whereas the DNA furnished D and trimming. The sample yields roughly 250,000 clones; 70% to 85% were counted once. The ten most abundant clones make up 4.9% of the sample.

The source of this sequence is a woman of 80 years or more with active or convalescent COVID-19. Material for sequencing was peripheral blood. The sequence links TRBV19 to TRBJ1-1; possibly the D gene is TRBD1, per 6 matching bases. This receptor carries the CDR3 CASSNREANTEAFF. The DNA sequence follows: TGTGCCAGTAGTAACAGGGAAGCAAACACTGAAGCTTTCTTT.